These 19 T cell receptor beta chains were sequenced from one sample in a study of T cell responses to AZD1222 COVID-19 vaccine. Measured with immunoSEQ multiplex PCR; TCRdb has only the in-frame clones, and not every one. The sample has approximately 74,000 clones, 80% to 85% seen once. The input for sequencing was peripheral blood, taken on day 0 of AZD1222 vaccination. These receptor sequences come from an adult in good health.

V is TRBV6-5 and J is TRBJ1-3; D is undetermined. The CDR3 length is 15 residues. Germline CDR1 is MNHEY and CDR2 is SVGAGI. V was trimmed by 0 bases and J by 4 bases, leaving 10 bases between them. CDR3 DNA: TGTGCCAGCAGTTACTCAGCTTCCGACGGAAACACCATATATTTT. Its translation is CASSYSASDGNTIYF.

This clone was found once. This sequence joins TRBV2 and TRBJ1-1, with 10 positions matching TRBD1. Trimming removed 6 bases from V and 4 bases from J; junction bases left unmatched: 11. The length of the CDR3 is 16 residues. The germline gives CDR1 SNHLY, CDR2 FYNNEI. Written as DNA, the CDR3 is TGTGCCAGCAGCGCCAAGCGGGACAGGGGTGGCACTGAAGCTTTCTTT. This translates into CASSAKRDRGGTEAFF.

This clone appeared a few times. At the DNA level, this CDR3 is encoded by other sequences in the same sample as well. The V and J genes are TRBV19 and TRBJ1-1; possible D gene TRBD1, 6 bases. This CDR3 comprises 12 residues. Germline V CDR1 and CDR2: LNHDA, SQIVND (reference sequence). The V end lost 6 bases, the J end lost 1 base, and 6 bases lay between the germline ends. The CDR3 DNA is TGTGCCAGTAGGACAGGGAACACTGAAGCTTTCTTT. This translates into CASRTGNTEAFF.

This chain links TRBV6-5 with TRBJ2-7; the D gene is possibly TRBD2 (6 bases). The V and J ends lost 8 bases and 0 bases respectively, with 14 bases between them. CDR1 and CDR2 (germline): MNHEY, SVGAGI. The CDR3 spans 14 residues. In DNA form, the CDR3 reads TGTGCCAGCGTGCGGGACGCTACCTCCTACGAGCAGTACTTC. This sequence encodes CASVRDATSYEQYF.

The chain has TRBV6-5 and TRBJ1-5, with D unclear. The V end was cut by 0 bases, the J end by 1 base, with 7 bases between. This CDR3 has 15 amino acids. From germline, CDR1 is MNHEY and CDR2 SVGAGI. Here the CDR3 reads CASSYSMDSNQPQHF. Written as DNA, the CDR3 is TGTGCCAGCAGTTACTCCATGGACAGCAATCAGCCCCAGCATTTT.

The genes are TRBV7-2 and TRBJ1-3; weak D call: TRBD1 (6 bases). The CDR3 is 14 residues long. V was clipped by 5 bases and J by 0 bases, with 8 bases between them. CDR1 and CDR2 (germline): SGHTA, FQGNSA. CDR3 nucleotides: TGTGCCAGCAGCCAGGGGTTCTCTGGAAACACCATATATTTT. The encoded protein is CASSQGFSGNTIYF.

The chain employs TRBV2 and TRBJ2-1; 9 positions match TRBD2. The CDR3 covers 15 residues. V was clipped by 4 bases and J by 4 bases; unmatched bases: 5. Germline values: CDR1 SNHLY, CDR2 FYNNEI. CDR3 region: CASSGASGVYNEQFF. In DNA, the CDR3 is TGTGCCAGCAGTGGGGCTAGCGGGGTTTACAATGAGCAGTTCTTC.

This clone showed up just a few times. The chain recombines TRBV7-6 with TRBJ1-1; 8 positions agree with TRBD1. Per germline, CDR1 SGHVS and CDR2 FNYEAQ. The CDR3 length is 15 residues. V trimming: 1 base; J trimming: 5 bases; junction bases outside the gene matches: 6. CDR3 protein: CASSLGTGGRTEAFF. CDR3 nucleotides: TGTGCCAGCAGCTTAGGAACAGGGGGAAGGACTGAAGCTTTCTTT.

This clone has only one observation. The CDR3 loop is CARPQWGRDRGQQPQHF. DNA for the CDR3: TGTGCCAGACCCCAATGGGGCCGGGACAGGGGGCAGCAGCCCCAGCATTTT. The genes are TRBV19 and TRBJ1-5, with 12 bases matching TRBD1. V trimming: 9 bases; J trimming: 7 bases; junction bases outside the gene matches: 16. The length of the CDR3 is 17 residues. The V gene's germline CDR1 is LNHDA and CDR2 SQIVND (reference sequence).

A few counts support this clone. The V call is TRBV5-6, the J call TRBJ2-1, with unresolved D. There are 17 residues in the CDR3. Per the germline V gene, CDR1 is SGHDT and CDR2 is YYEEEE. The V gene lost 4 bases and the J gene lost 0 bases, with 17 bases spanning the gap. The CDR3 bases are TGTGCCAGCAGCCTACCACTCTCGACGAGCTCCTACAATGAGCAGTTCTTC. Residues: CASSLPLSTSSYNEQFF.

The rearrangement uses TRBV5-6 and TRBJ2-7; 15 bases match TRBD2. Germline V lookup: CDR1 SGHDT, CDR2 YYEEEE. The CDR3 is 15 residues long. V dropped 7 bases and J dropped 8; count of bases not matched to a gene: 10. Here the CDR3 DNA reads TGTGCCAGCTCGATGGGGACTAGCGGGAGGTGGAAGCAGTACTTC. It codes for CASSMGTSGRWKQYF.

The chain recombines TRBV18 with TRBJ2-7, with a tentative D call TRBD1 (5 bases). Germline V CDR1 and CDR2: KGHSH, LQKENI. This CDR3 is built from 12 residues. Trimming stripped 5 bases from V and 5 bases from J, with 10 bases between. The chain's CDR3 is CASSFQGDEQYF. Written as DNA, the CDR3 is TGTGCCAGCTCATTTCAGGGTGACGAGCAGTACTTC.

The chain has TRBV29-1 and TRBJ2-5; weak D call: TRBD2 (7 bases). The CDR3 totals 15 residues. V was shortened by 0 bases and J by 3 bases, with 14 bases between the two germline ends. Germline CDR1 reads SQVTM; CDR2 reads ANQGSEA. The CDR3 nucleotides read TGCAGCGTTGAAGATGGTCAAGGGGGGGAAGAGACCCAGTACTTC. Its protein product is CSVEDGQGGEETQYF.

The CDR3 coding sequence is TGTGCCAGCAGCGTAGGGACAAACTATGGCTACACCTTC. Translated, it gives CASSVGTNYGYTF. The gene calls are TRBV9 and TRBJ1-2; weak D call: TRBD1 (5 bases). Trimming removed 0 bases from V and 2 bases from J, with 5 bases in between. CDR3 length: 13 amino acids. CDR1 is SGDLS and CDR2 is YYNGEE in the germline V gene.

The chain is built from TRBV5-4 and TRBJ2-1; 8 bases align to TRBD2. J lost 0 bases, V lost 6 bases, and 5 bases had no gene match. The CDR3 runs to 15 residues. Germline values: CDR1 SGHNT, CDR2 YYREEE (reference sequence). CDR3 in DNA: TGTGCCAGCAACACGGGGGGGAGCTCCTACAATGAGCAGTTCTTC. As protein: CASNTGGSSYNEQFF.

The chain uses TRBV7-9 and TRBJ1-4; D is unclear. The CDR3 contains 13 residues. Germline V gene sequence: CDR1 SEHNR, CDR2 FQNEAQ (reference sequence). V lost 5 bases to trimming and J lost 4 bases, with 8 bases between them. CDR3 amino acids: CASSREGNEKLFF. Here the CDR3 DNA reads TGTGCCAGCAGCAGGGAGGGTAATGAAAAACTGTTTTTT. Based on the CDR3 plus reference TRBV7-9 and TRBJ1-4, the full variable domain is DTGVSQNPRHKITKRGQNVTFRCDPISEHNRLYWYRQTLGQGPEFLTYFQNEAQLEKSRLLSDRFSAERPKGSFSTLEIQRTEQGDSAMYLCASSREGNEKLFFGSGTQLSVL.

The rearrangement joins TRBV11-2 to TRBJ1-2; D not resolved. The CDR3 extends over 12 amino acids. V lost 4 bases and J 1 base, leaving 4 bases between the germline ends. Per germline, CDR1 SGHAT and CDR2 FQNNGV. The CDR3 DNA is TGTGCCAGCAGCTCCCGTAACTATGGCTACACCTTC. Translated: CASSSRNYGYTF.

The gene calls are TRBV3-1 (or the pseudogene TRBV3-2) and TRBJ2-1; 10 bases align to TRBD2. CDR3 size: 15 residues. Germline V gene sequence: CDR1 LGHDT, CDR2 YNNKEL (reference sequence). The V segment lost 7 bases and the J segment 9 bases; nucleotides outside the gene matches: 12. CDR3 loop: CASTLKASGSGEQFF. The CDR3, as DNA: TGTGCCAGCACCCTAAAGGCTAGCGGGAGCGGTGAGCAGTTCTTC.

The chain uses TRBV12-5 and TRBJ2-1; possible D gene TRBD1, 5 bases. The CDR3 sequence is 17 residues long. V lost 2 bases, J lost 0 bases, and 14 bases lay in between. The germline V gene encodes CDR1 LGHNT and CDR2 FRNRAP. CDR3 residues: CASGLRVWGRSYNEQFF. CDR3 DNA sequence: TGTGCTAGTGGTTTGAGAGTATGGGGCCGCTCCTACAATGAGCAGTTCTTC.